Listed here is a single T cell receptor (beta chain). What it binds is not known. This specimen belongs to a study of cytomegalovirus exposure and HLA in healthy donors. Study context: Most donors, roughly 82% of several hundred genotyped, fell in the Caucasian-associated ancestry cluster.

60 Vbeta and 13 Jbeta primers were used in PCR. Some clones are missing from TCRdb's copy, which holds only in-frame ones; the method was immunoSEQ multiplex PCR. The sample carries more than 80,000 clones, 65% to 85% recorded once. Findings and limits, study-wide: In a later analysis, a missense DCLRE1C variant was linked to TCR beta V- and J-gene trimming. Associated with cytomegalovirus, according to the listing, were 150 to 200 TCR beta chains. A few CMV-associated chains were confirmed in vitro to be specific for CMV antigens.

Per germline, CDR1 MGHRA and CDR2 YSYEKL. V shed 4 bases, J shed 7 bases, and the junction held 10 bases outside the gene matches. The CDR3 is made up of 18 amino acids. Material: PBMCs. The sequence derives from a woman between 55 and 75 years old in good health and CMV-seropositive. The chain has TRBV4-1 and TRBJ2-1; 16 positions match TRBD2. The CDR3 loop is CASSLWGLAGGRGNEQFF. The DNA of the CDR3 is TGCGCCAGCAGCCTCTGGGGACTAGCGGGAGGGAGGGGGAATGAGCAGTTCTTC.